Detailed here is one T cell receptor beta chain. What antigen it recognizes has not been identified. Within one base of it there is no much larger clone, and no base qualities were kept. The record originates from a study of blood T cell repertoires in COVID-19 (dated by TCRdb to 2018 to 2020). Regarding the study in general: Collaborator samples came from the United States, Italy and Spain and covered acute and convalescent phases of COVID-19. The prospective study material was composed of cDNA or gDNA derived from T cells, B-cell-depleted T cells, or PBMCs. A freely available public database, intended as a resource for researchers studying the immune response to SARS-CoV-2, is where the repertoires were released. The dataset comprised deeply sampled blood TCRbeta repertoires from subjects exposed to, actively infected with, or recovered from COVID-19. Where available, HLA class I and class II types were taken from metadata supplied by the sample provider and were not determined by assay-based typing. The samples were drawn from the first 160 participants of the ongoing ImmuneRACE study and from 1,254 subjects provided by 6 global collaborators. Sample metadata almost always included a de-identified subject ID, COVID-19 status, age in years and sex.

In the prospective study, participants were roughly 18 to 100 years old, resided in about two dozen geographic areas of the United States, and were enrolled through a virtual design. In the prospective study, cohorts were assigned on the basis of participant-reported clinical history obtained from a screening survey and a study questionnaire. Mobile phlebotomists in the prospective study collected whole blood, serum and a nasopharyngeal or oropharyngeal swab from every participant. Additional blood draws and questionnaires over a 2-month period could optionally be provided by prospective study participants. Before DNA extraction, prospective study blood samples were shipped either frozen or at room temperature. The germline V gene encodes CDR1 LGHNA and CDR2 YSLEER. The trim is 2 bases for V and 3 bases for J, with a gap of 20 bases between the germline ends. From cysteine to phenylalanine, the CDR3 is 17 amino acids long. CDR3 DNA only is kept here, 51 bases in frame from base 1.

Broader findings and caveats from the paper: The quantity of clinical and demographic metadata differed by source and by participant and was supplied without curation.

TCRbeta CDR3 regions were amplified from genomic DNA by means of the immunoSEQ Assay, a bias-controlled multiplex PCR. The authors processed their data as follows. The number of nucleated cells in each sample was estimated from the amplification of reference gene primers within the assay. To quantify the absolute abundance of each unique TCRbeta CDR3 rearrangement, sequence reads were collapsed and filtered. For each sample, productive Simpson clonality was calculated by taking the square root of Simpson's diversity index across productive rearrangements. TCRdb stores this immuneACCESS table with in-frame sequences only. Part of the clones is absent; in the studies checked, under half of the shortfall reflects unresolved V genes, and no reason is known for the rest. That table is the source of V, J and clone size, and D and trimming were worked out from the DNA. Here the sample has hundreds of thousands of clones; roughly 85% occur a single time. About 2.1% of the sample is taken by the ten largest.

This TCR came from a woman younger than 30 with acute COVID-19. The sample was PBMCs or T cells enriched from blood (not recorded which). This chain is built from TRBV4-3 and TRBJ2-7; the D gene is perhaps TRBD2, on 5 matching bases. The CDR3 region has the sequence CASSQSWGRAGLYEQYF. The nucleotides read TGCGCCAGCAGCCAATCCTGGGGTCGGGCAGGACTCTACGAGCAGTACTTC.